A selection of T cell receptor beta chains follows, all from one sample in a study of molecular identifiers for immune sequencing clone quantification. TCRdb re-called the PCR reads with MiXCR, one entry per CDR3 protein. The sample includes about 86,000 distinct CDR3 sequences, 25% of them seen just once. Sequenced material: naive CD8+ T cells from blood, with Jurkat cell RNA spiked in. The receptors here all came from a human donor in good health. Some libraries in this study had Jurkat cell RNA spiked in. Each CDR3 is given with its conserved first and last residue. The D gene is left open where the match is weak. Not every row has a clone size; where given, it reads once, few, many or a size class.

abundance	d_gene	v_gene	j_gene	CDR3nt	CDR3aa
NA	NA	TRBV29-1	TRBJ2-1	TGCAGCGTTGAAGTAAACTACGATGAGCAGTTCTTC	CSVEVNYDEQFF
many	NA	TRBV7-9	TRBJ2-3	TGTGCCAGCAGCTTATGGGACCTAGATACGCAGTATTTT	CASSLWDLDTQYF
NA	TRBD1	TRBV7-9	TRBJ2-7	TGTGCCAGCAGAGCACCGGGACAGGGGGCGTCCGAGCAGTACTTC	CASRAPGQGASEQYF
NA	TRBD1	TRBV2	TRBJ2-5	TGTGCCAGCAGTGATCCCAGGACAGGGTCCCGGGAGACCCAGTACTTC	CASSDPRTGSRETQYF
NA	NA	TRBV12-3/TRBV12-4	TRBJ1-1	TGTGCCAGCAGTTTGGGAGTGAACACTGAAGTTTTCTTT	CASSLGVNTEVFF
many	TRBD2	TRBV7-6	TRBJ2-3	TGTGCCAGCAGCTCCCCTAGCGGGAGGGCTAGAGATACGCAGTATTTT	CASSSPSGRARDTQYF
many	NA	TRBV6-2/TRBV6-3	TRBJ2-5	TGTGCCAGCAGCAACCTGATCCAGTACTTC	CASSNLIQYF
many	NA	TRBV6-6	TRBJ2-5	TGTGCCAGCAGTTACGGTCAGGGGCTTATTTTC	CASSYGQGLIF
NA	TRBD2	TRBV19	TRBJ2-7	TGTGCCAGTAGTATCGGGACTAGCGGGGGAGGCTACGAGCAGTACTTC	CASSIGTSGGGYEQYF
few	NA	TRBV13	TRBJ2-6	TGTGCCAGCAGCCCCAGGCAGGGGAATTCTGGGGCCAACGTCCTGACTTTC	CASSPRQGNSGANVLTF
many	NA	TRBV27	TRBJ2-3	TGTGCCAGCAGTAACACAGATACGCAGTATTTT	CASSNTDTQYF